A selection of T cell receptor beta chains follows, all from one sample in a study of blood T cell repertoires in COVID-19. The data were produced by immunoSEQ multiplex PCR, yet TCRdb's version contains in-frame clones alone and is incomplete. The table includes under 50,000 clones, nearly 90% detected once. Sequences were obtained from peripheral blood. All receptors derive from a man between 65 and 79 years old with active COVID-19. The CDR3 runs from the conserved cysteine through the conserved F or W. Fields, in order: J gene, V gene, clone size, D gene, CDR3 protein. D genes are given only for firm matches. Rows give clone size only sometimes, using once, few, many, or a class for an expanded clone.

>TRBJ2-5|TRBV18|-|TRBD1
CASSPTGGNYQETQYF
>TRBJ2-1|TRBV9|-|-
CASSVASASYNEQFF
>TRBJ2-3|TRBV9|-|-
CASSVEGGLGTDTQYF
>TRBJ1-1|TRBV11-2|-|-
CASSLVATGMNTEAFF
>TRBJ2-1|TRBV12-5|-|-
CASGLAPLAKEQFF
>TRBJ2-3|TRBV5-1|-|-
CASSDELGAADTQYF
>TRBJ2-6|TRBV5-8|-|-
CASRSDWAGANVLTF
>TRBJ2-7|TRBV6-6|-|TRBD2
CASSYGTSGYEQYF
>TRBJ2-2|TRBV5-5|-|TRBD2
CASSLLQRGALTGELFF
>TRBJ2-7|TRBV7-2|-|-
CASSLILNNYEQYF
>TRBJ2-3|TRBV18|once|TRBD2
CASSPPTSGGASTDTQYF
>TRBJ2-3|TRBV10-1|few|-
CASSAIQGDTQYF
>TRBJ2-1|TRBV15|-|TRBD1
CATSRVGTGGNEQFF
>TRBJ1-3|TRBV7-7|few|-
CASSLSAGTGNTIYF
>TRBJ1-1|TRBV6-5|once|TRBD1
CASNAGGFTEAFF
>TRBJ1-2|TRBV5-1|-|-
CASSVGPTENYGYTF
>TRBJ2-5|TRBV5-1|-|-
CASSPQGGQETQYF
>TRBJ2-5|TRBV18|-|TRBD2
CASSQGLAGQETQYF
>TRBJ2-1|TRBV4-2|-|-
CASSQDGRGHEQFF
>TRBJ2-6|TRBV5-1|-|-
CASSLLSSGANVLTF
>TRBJ2-5|TRBV7-9|-|-
CASSLRFQGQQETQYF
>TRBJ2-7|TRBV5-4|once|-
CASSPPGASAYEQYF
>TRBJ2-1|TRBV10-3|-|TRBD1
CAISGSGQGRNEQFF
>TRBJ1-4|TRBV5-8|-|-
CASRSTGATNEKLFF
>TRBJ2-7|TRBV6-1|-|-
CASSDFVGGQSEQYF
>TRBJ1-2|TRBV18|-|TRBD1
CASSPPPRQGSNYGYTF
>TRBJ2-7|TRBV23-1|-|-
CASSHPRSYPGDYEQYF
>TRBJ2-1|TRBV18|-|TRBD2
CASSPKGLAGGSSYNEQFF
>TRBJ1-1|TRBV4-2|-|-
CASSQHQGRNTEAFF
>TRBJ1-3|TRBV19|few|-
CASSTQVISGNTIYF
>TRBJ1-4|TRBV4-1|-|-
CASSQVRGKLFF
>TRBJ1-1|TRBV28|-|-
CASSFFGKAQGTEAFF
>TRBJ2-7|TRBV2|-|-
CASRTEGLRSYEQYF
>TRBJ2-1|TRBV18|-|TRBD1
CASSPLGQGDEQFF
>TRBJ2-1|TRBV14|-|-
CASSQVGRYNEQFF
>TRBJ1-1|TRBV6-2/TRBV6-3|-|TRBD1
CASSLGRGRATEAFF
>TRBJ1-4|TRBV3-1/TRBV3-2|-|TRBD1
CASSHLPSTGANEKLFF
>TRBJ1-1|TRBV10-2|-|-
CASSEAADTEAFF
>TRBJ2-1|TRBV19|-|TRBD1
CASSINSGTGGPEQFF
>TRBJ2-5|TRBV7-9|-|-
CASSGGTAMWETQYF
>TRBJ2-5|TRBV28|-|-
CASSPSQETQYF
>TRBJ2-3|TRBV27|-|TRBD2
CASSLSRQGGTQYF
>TRBJ2-5|TRBV30|once|-
CAWRTLGTQYF
>TRBJ1-2|TRBV3-1/TRBV3-2|-|TRBD1
CASSQDLGGDGYTF
>TRBJ2-1|TRBV6-2/TRBV6-3|-|TRBD2
CASSPGTSGGRAYNEQFF
>TRBJ2-5|TRBV6-1|-|TRBD1
CASSEALIQGAQETQYF
>TRBJ2-3|TRBV21-1|-|-
CASNGGLCTDTQYF
>TRBJ1-2|TRBV11-2|-|-
CASSDIVVHYGYTF
>TRBJ2-6|TRBV14|once|-
CASSPRGSHSGANVLTF
>TRBJ1-5|TRBV4-3|-|-
CASSQGVYGSQPQHF
>TRBJ2-5|TRBV7-2|-|TRBD1
CASSFGTGAETQYF
>TRBJ2-7|TRBV5-4|-|-
CASSLKGGAYEQYF
>TRBJ2-5|TRBV19|-|-
CASARGGPQETQYF